Following are 26 T cell receptor beta chains from one sample sequenced in a study of glioma-infiltrating T cells. Amplification of TCR alpha and beta CDR3 regions from RNA used iRepertoire nested multiplex PCR. TCRdb used MiXCR to reprocess the multiplex PCR reads, holding one entry per CDR3 protein. The sample includes about 410,000 distinct CDR3 sequences, approximately 42% of them seen just once. The sample was glioma tissue, nonneoplastic brain tissue, or PBMCs (not recorded which). The receptors shown here come from a human donor with low-grade glioma or glioblastoma, undergoing nonglioma brain surgery, or in good health (not recorded which).

The table lists this clonotype with many counts. The rearrangement joins TRBV7-2 to TRBJ2-3; no clear D. Trimming pared 6 bases from V and 1 base from J, leaving 5 bases between. Germline CDR1 and CDR2: SGHTA and FQGNSA. The CDR3 runs 12 residues. For the CDR3, the DNA is TGTGCCAGCAGTTTCCGCACAGATACGCAGTATTTT. Residues: CASSFRTDTQYF.

This clonotype occurred once. The J gene is TRBJ1-1, the V gene TRBV19; D remains unclear. The CDR3 sequence is 14 residues long. CDR1 is LNHDA, CDR2 SQIVND, per germline (reference sequence). V dropped 1 base and J dropped 1 base, with 7 bases sitting between them. The CDR3 is CASSIVPANTEAFF. DNA for the CDR3: TGTGCCAGTAGTATAGTACCAGCGAACACTGAAGCTTTCTTT.

Details on this clonotype: This may stem from a read error, because a much larger clone lies one nucleotide away. The chain employs TRBV6-1 and TRBJ1-2; 8 bases fit TRBD1. Germline-derived CDR1 and CDR2 are MNHNS and SASEGT. The CDR3 totals 16 residues. Unmatched junction bases numbered 13, after V lost 5 bases and J lost 5 bases. The CDR3 DNA is TGTGCCAGCAGTCCCATAGGGGGACAGGTGTCTTATGGCTACACCTTC. Residues: CASSPIGGQVSYGYTF.

This clonotype showed up many times. The chain carries TRBV20-1 and TRBJ2-7; D uncertain. Per the germline V gene, CDR1 is DFQATT and CDR2 is SNEGSKA (reference sequence). The V gene lost 0 bases and the J gene lost 1 base, with 10 bases spanning the gap. This CDR3 comprises 14 residues. The CDR3 coding sequence is TGCAGTGCTAGAGATTTGGTTTCGTCCTACGAGCAGTACTTC. Its translation: CSARDLVSSYEQYF.

The sample holds a few counts of this clonotype. The V and J genes are TRBV28 and TRBJ1-2, with TRBD1 as a possible D gene (5 bases). The germline V gene has CDR1 MDHEN and CDR2 SYDVKM. The CDR3 contains 14 residues. V was shortened by 3 bases and J by 2 bases, with 10 bases between the two germline ends. CDR3 loop: CASSFGAENYGYTF. The CDR3 DNA reads as TGTGCCAGCAGTTTCGGGGCAGAGAACTATGGCTACACCTTC.

This clonotype was found many times. This chain uses TRBV6-1 with TRBJ2-7, with 7 bases fitting TRBD2. V trimming: 5 bases; J trimming: 2 bases; junction bases outside the gene matches: 6. The CDR3 totals 14 residues. The germline V gene has CDR1 MNHNS and CDR2 SASEGT. As DNA, the CDR3 is TGTGCCAGCAGTCCGGGAGGCGTTCCCTACGAGCAGTACTTC. Translated: CASSPGGVPYEQYF.

V gene TRBV19 combines with J gene TRBJ2-3; weak D call: TRBD2 (5 bases). V lost 4 bases, J lost 1 base, and 9 bases lay in between. Germline V gene lookup returns CDR1 LNHDA and CDR2 SQIVND (reference sequence). CDR3 length: 14 residues. CDR3 sequence (DNA): TGTGCCAGTAGTAACCCCGGGGGCACAGATACGCAGTATTTT. This translates into CASSNPGGTDTQYF.

With respect to this clonotype: A read error may produce the germline difference seen at one junction end. The chain has TRBV28 and TRBJ2-7; D might be TRBD2 (5 bases). Germline loops: CDR1 MDHEN, CDR2 SYDVKM. This CDR3 is built from 13 residues. The CDR3 reads CASILFRGYEQYF. DNA for the CDR3: TGTGCCAGCATTTTATTTCGGGGTTACGAGCAGTACTTC.

There are many counts of this clonotype. This chain links TRBV6-1 with TRBJ2-7; no clear D. The V end was cut by 5 bases, the J end by 2 bases, with 4 bases between. The CDR3 covers 11 residues. Germline V lookup: CDR1 MNHNS, CDR2 SASEGT. CDR3 in amino acids: CASSQTYEQYF. The DNA of the CDR3 is TGTGCCAGCAGTCAAACCTACGAGCAGTACTTC.

In regard to this clonotype: The junction and the germline gene differ at one end; a read error may be behind it. This chain joins TRBV4-1 and TRBJ2-7, with D perhaps matching TRBD1 or TRBD2 (5 bases each). The CDR3 consists of 18 residues. Germline CDR1 reads MGHRA; CDR2 reads YSYEKL. This chain's CDR3 is CASSWGYGGTRSSYEQYF. The DNA of the CDR3 is TGTGCCAGCAGCTGGGGGTACGGAGGCACCCGGAGCTCCTACGAGCAGTACTTC.

This clonotype was observed a few times. V and J are TRBV3-1 and TRBJ1-1; TRBD1 might be the D (6 bases). Per germline, CDR1 LGHDT and CDR2 YNNKEL (reference sequence). Trimming removed 0 bases from V and 4 bases from J, with 12 bases in between. The CDR3 sequence is 15 residues long. In DNA form, the CDR3 reads TGTGCCAGCAGCCAAGACGAGGGGGGAGGCACTGAAGCTTTCTTT. It yields the protein CASSQDEGGGTEAFF.

The chain is built from TRBV28 and TRBJ1-4; 10 bases agree with TRBD1. V lost 6 bases and J lost 8; bases outside the gene matches: 9. The CDR3 runs 15 residues. The germline CDR1 and CDR2 sequences are MDHEN and SYDVKM. The CDR3 spells CASRPGGTGEEKLFF. CDR3 coding DNA: TGTGCCAGCAGGCCAGGCGGGACAGGGGAAGAAAAACTGTTTTTT.

The chain employs TRBV11-2 and TRBJ2-5; a possible D gene is TRBD2 (6 bases). Trimming took 2 bases from V and 1 from J, leaving 20 bases between them. Germline V gives CDR1 SGHAT, CDR2 FQNNGV. The CDR3 is made up of 18 amino acids. CDR3: CASSLLAAAGRTQETQYF. The CDR3 nucleotides are TGTGCCAGCAGCTTACTTGCTGCGGCGGGGAGAACCCAAGAGACCCAGTACTTC.

This clonotype was counted many times. The chain employs TRBV6-2 or TRBV6-3 and TRBJ1-2; D remains unclear. Trimming took 7 bases from V and 4 from J, leaving 16 bases between them. Germline V gene data show CDR1 as MNHEY and CDR2 as SVGEGT. The CDR3 has 14 residues. CDR3 DNA sequence: TGTGCCAGCAACCCAGCGGGTGGAGTCTATGGCTACACCTTC. Its translation is CASNPAGGVYGYTF.

The chain has TRBV28 and TRBJ2-7, with 10 bases aligning to TRBD1. Germline CDR1 MDHEN, CDR2 SYDVKM. The ends lost 8 bases at V and 4 bases at J; junction bases unmatched: 2. The CDR3 loop spans 12 amino acids. The CDR3 DNA reads TGTGCCAGCCGGGACAGGGGTTACGAGCAGTACTTC. This gives the protein CASRDRGYEQYF. The full variable domain, completed using reference TRBV28 and TRBJ2-7, is DVKVTQSSRYLVKRTGEKVFLECVQDMDHENMFWYRQDPGLGLRLIYFSYDVKMKEKGDIPEGYSVSREKKERFSLILESASTNQTSMYLCASRDRGYEQYFGPGTRLTVT.

Concerning this clonotype: Just one base apart from a much larger clone, this may be a read error. The CDR3 is CASITTGGDSPQHF. CDR3 in DNA: TGTGCCAGTATCACTACAGGGGGCGATTCTCCCCAGCATTTT. The chain couples TRBV19 to TRBJ1-5; the match to TRBD1 covers 9 bases. Looked up from germline, CDR1 is LNHDA and CDR2 is SQIVND (reference sequence). The CDR3 is 14 amino acids. V was clipped by 7 bases and J by 10 bases; unmatched bases: 11. Filled out from reference TRBV19 and TRBJ1-5, the complete variable domain reads DGGITQSPKYLFRKEGQNVTLSCEQNLNHDAMYWYRQDPGQGLRLIYYSQIVNDFQKGDIAEGYSVSREKKESFPLTVTSAQKNPTAFYLCASITTGGDSPQHFGDGTRLSIL.

Turning to this clonotype: This CDR3 fails to terminate in the conserved phenylalanine or tryptophan, so it likely reflects a read error. The rearrangement joins TRBV28 to TRBJ1-2; tentatively, D is TRBD1 (6 bases). Germline assignment: CDR1 MDHEN and CDR2 SYDVKM. This CDR3 comprises 17 residues. Trimming removed 7 bases from V and 2 bases from J, with 23 bases in between. In nucleotides, the CDR3 is TGTGCCAGCAAGATTACGGGGGCTAAGAGGCCCAACTATGGCTACACCCTC. Its protein product is CASKITGAKRPNYGYTL.

This chain links TRBV6-6 with TRBJ2-7, with D tentatively TRBD2 (6 bases). The V gene lost 0 bases and the J gene lost 1 base, with 10 bases spanning the gap. This CDR3 region has 15 residues. The germline CDR1 and CDR2 sequences are MNHNY and SVGAGI (reference sequence). The CDR3 protein is CASSYSGLPSYEQYF. For the CDR3, the DNA is TGTGCCAGCAGTTACTCGGGACTCCCTTCCTACGAGCAGTACTTC.

The CDR3 spells CASRFRGYTGELFF. As DNA, the CDR3 is TGTGCCAGCAGGTTCAGGGGATACACCGGGGAGCTGTTTTTT. V gene TRBV7-2 combines with J gene TRBJ2-2; D perhaps matches TRBD1 (6 bases). Germline V lookup: CDR1 SGHTA, CDR2 FQGNSA. Trimming cost V 6 bases and J 3 bases, with 11 bases left between them. The CDR3 length is 14 residues.

Only a few counts were recorded for this clonotype. J is TRBJ2-7 and V is TRBV5-4; D may correspond to TRBD1 or TRBD2 (6 bases each). The V end lost 0 bases, the J end lost 2 bases, and 12 bases lay between the germline ends. Germline V CDR1 and CDR2: SGHNT, YYREEE (reference sequence). The CDR3 consists of 15 residues. The CDR3 here is CASSLAGDKAYEQYF. CDR3 coding DNA: TGTGCCAGCAGCTTGGCGGGGGACAAAGCCTACGAGCAGTACTTC. The full variable domain, with the rest looked up from reference TRBV5-4 and TRBJ2-7, is ETGVTQSPTHLIKTRGQQVTLRCSSQSGHNTVSWYQQALGQGPQFIFQYYREEENGRGNFPPRFSGLQFPNYSSELNVNALELDDSALYLCASSLAGDKAYEQYFGPGTRLTVT.

The chain links TRBV12-3 or TRBV12-4 to TRBJ1-5; no reliable D call. The CDR3 totals 18 residues. The V end lost 5 bases, the J end lost 6 bases, and 26 bases lay between the germline ends. CDR3 loop: CASSTRVYGVRWSQPQHF. In DNA form, the CDR3 reads TGTGCCAGCAGTACCCGGGTCTATGGGGTCCGGTGGTCTCAGCCCCAGCATTTT.

The chain links TRBV11-2 to TRBJ2-5; 9 bases are a match to TRBD2. Per germline, CDR1 SGHAT and CDR2 FQNNGV. After removal of 5 bases from V and 3 bases from J, the junction contained 16 bases not matched to a gene. The CDR3 extends over 18 amino acids. CDR3 sequence reads: CASSLGGKAGGPEETQYF. The CDR3 region has the DNA TGTGCCAGCAGCCTAGGGGGTAAGGCGGGAGGGCCAGAAGAGACCCAGTACTTC.

This clonotype was found a few times. The chain recombines TRBV4-3 with TRBJ2-3; 9 nucleotides line up with TRBD2. V gave up 0 bases and J gave up 4 bases; unmatched junction bases: 5. Germline CDR1 and CDR2: LGHNA and YSLEER. The CDR3 totals 16 residues. The CDR3 DNA reads as TGCGCCAGCAGCCAAGATAAGATAGCGGGAGCAGATACGCAGTATTTT. Translating it yields CASSQDKIAGADTQYF.

The V and J genes are TRBV20-1 and TRBJ2-7; 12 bases fit TRBD2. Trimming removed 2 bases from V and 0 bases from J; junction bases left unmatched: 5. The CDR3 covers 16 residues. Germline values: CDR1 DFQATT, CDR2 SNEGSKA (reference sequence). The CDR3 reads CSARKLAGGLSYEQYF. The CDR3 DNA reads TGCAGTGCTAGAAAACTAGCGGGAGGCCTCTCCTACGAGCAGTACTTC.

This clonotype was picked up many times. The CDR3 sequence is CASSFRQTYYEQYF. The CDR3 region has the DNA TGTGCCAGCAGTTTTCGCCAGACCTACTACGAGCAGTACTTC. This chain joins TRBV27 and TRBJ2-7; D not certain. The CDR3 has 14 residues. Germline CDR1 and CDR2: MNHEY and SMNVEV (reference sequence). The V and J ends lost 3 bases and 3 bases respectively, with 12 bases between them.

For the CDR3, the DNA is TGTGCCAGCTCACCACAGGCCGTAGGCTACGAGCAGTACTTC. It is translated as CASSPQAVGYEQYF. The V and J genes are TRBV18 and TRBJ2-7; unclear D gene. This CDR3 region has 14 residues. Between the trimmed V and J ends, which lost 1 base and 3 bases, there was a span of 10 bases. The germline V gene has CDR1 KGHSH and CDR2 LQKENI.